This T cell receptor beta chain comes out of a study of CD8+ T cells in alopecia areata. Across the study: Female roughly 7-11-week-old C3H/HeJ recipients received skin from approximately 6-13-month-old C3H/HeJ graft donors with spontaneous alopecia. General study findings and limits: Lesional scalp, notably in alopecia totalis/universalis, had clonality above that of normal scalp.

Sequencing templates came from extracted RNA that was reverse transcribed into cDNA. TCRdb's copy holds only in-frame clones and misses some; the assay was immunoSEQ multiplex PCR. Recorded here are 15,000 to 20,000 clones, none singletons. Sorting of pooled cutaneous lymph node cells used CD4, CD8alpha, NKG2D, NKG2ACE and other markers. As concerns this clone: Its antigen is undetermined. Genes here carry mouse names. The read gets to within 4 residues of the CDR3 end, and the germline J gene fills in the rest.

With V trimmed by 2 bases and J by 4 bases, 2 bases remained unmatched. The CDR3 length is 14 residues. Looked up from germline, CDR1 is FNHDT and CDR2 is SITEND (reference sequence). This chain connects TRBV19 to TRBJ2-1; 8 bases line up with TRBD1. Input material: CD8+ T cells sorted from a lymph node. The sequence was collected from a C3H/HeJ mouse with alopecia areata. These mice share the MHC haplotype H2-k. Incomplete CDR3 DNA: TGTGCCAGCAGTATTGGGGACAGGTATGCT. Its translation: CASSIGDRYA. The CDR3 reads in full as CASSIGDRYAEQFF.